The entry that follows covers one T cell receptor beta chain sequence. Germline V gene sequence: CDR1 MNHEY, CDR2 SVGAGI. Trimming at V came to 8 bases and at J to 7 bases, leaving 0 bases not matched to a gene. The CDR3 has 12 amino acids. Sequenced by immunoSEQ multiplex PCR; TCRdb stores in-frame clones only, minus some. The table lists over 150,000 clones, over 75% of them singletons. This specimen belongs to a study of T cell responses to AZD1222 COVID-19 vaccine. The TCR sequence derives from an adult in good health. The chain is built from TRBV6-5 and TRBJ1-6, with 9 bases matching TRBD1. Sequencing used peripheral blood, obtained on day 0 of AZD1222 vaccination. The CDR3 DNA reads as TGTGCCAGCGGACAGGGGAATTCACCCCTCCACTTT. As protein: CASGQGNSPLHF.